These 5 T cell receptor beta chains were sequenced from one sample in a study of blood T cell repertoires in COVID-19. Clones were read by immunoSEQ multiplex PCR, and TCRdb kept only the in-frame ones, dropping some. Of about 200,000 clones listed, about nine tenths were seen once; the top ten hold 0.78%. Sample: peripheral blood. The receptors derive from a woman between 65 and 79 years old with acute or convalescent COVID-19.

Only one count was recorded for this clone. This chain joins TRBV7-2 and TRBJ1-4; D is perhaps TRBD1 (5 bases). The germline CDR1 and CDR2 sequences are SGHTA and FQGNSA. The V gene lost 5 bases and the J gene lost 4 bases, with 14 bases spanning the gap. The CDR3 has 15 amino acids. The CDR3 DNA reads TGTGCCAGCAGCCCACAGGCTTCAGATAATGAAAAACTGTTTTTT. Its translation is CASSPQASDNEKLFF.

This rearrangement joins TRBV7-2 to TRBJ2-1; perhaps TRBD2 as D (7 bases). Germline V CDR1 and CDR2: SGHTA, FQGNSA. Trimming left V 1 base short and J 10 bases short, with 23 bases between. There are 17 residues in the CDR3. CDR3 bases: TGTGCCAGCAGCTTAGTGGGGGCGGGGGCCAATAGTGAGGAGCAGTTCTTC. This codes for CASSLVGAGANSEEQFF.

The genes are TRBV7-6 and TRBJ2-7; D possibly corresponds to TRBD1 (5 bases). V dropped 5 bases and J dropped 0 bases, with 14 bases sitting between them. CDR1 is SGHVS, CDR2 FNYEAQ, per germline. The CDR3 runs 15 residues. CDR3: CASSPQSQGSYEQYF. Here the CDR3 DNA reads TGTGCCAGCAGCCCTCAATCCCAGGGCTCCTACGAGCAGTACTTC.

This sequence joins TRBV3-1 (or the pseudogene TRBV3-2) and TRBJ2-7; 9 bases are shared with TRBD2. This CDR3 contains 14 residues. CDR1 LGHDT and CDR2 YNNKEL come from the germline V gene (reference sequence). V was clipped by 4 bases and J by 3 bases; unmatched bases: 4. In DNA form, the CDR3 reads TGTGCCAGCAGCCTTAGCGGGGGTTACTACGAGCAGTACTTC. This sequence encodes CASSLSGGYYEQYF.

The chain is built from TRBV6-5 and TRBJ1-1, with 7 bases aligning to TRBD1. V trimming: 5 bases; J trimming: 6 bases; junction bases outside the gene matches: 3. CDR3 length: 12 residues. The germline gives CDR1 MNHEY, CDR2 SVGAGI. The CDR3 nucleotides read TGTGCCAGCAGTAAGGGGGCCGCTGAAGCTTTCTTT. Residues: CASSKGAAEAFF.